The 4 T cell receptor beta chains below all came from one sample that was sequenced in a study of blood T cell repertoires in COVID-19. Measured with immunoSEQ multiplex PCR; TCRdb has only the in-frame clones, and not every one. The profile shows about 300,000 clones, less than 85% of them singletons. Source material: peripheral blood. The receptors stem from a human donor with COVID-19, enrolled during active disease. The donor label of this sample is uncertain.

The V and J genes are TRBV18 and TRBJ1-5, with D maybe TRBD1 (5 bases). The CDR3 is 16 residues long. Looked up from germline, CDR1 is KGHSH and CDR2 is LQKENI. The V end was cut by 3 bases, the J end by 0 bases, with 12 bases between. CDR3 loop: CASSPLREDSNQPQHF. For the CDR3, the DNA is TGTGCCAGCTCACCGCTCAGGGAGGATAGCAATCAGCCCCAGCATTTT.

The chain recombines TRBV19 with TRBJ2-7; 10 bases are shared with TRBD1. The CDR3 extends over 14 amino acids. Germline V CDR1 and CDR2: LNHDA, SQIVND (reference sequence). With V trimmed by 3 bases and J by 5 bases, 4 bases remained unmatched. CDR3 sequence reads: CASSMRDRGNEQYF. The CDR3 nucleotides read TGTGCCAGTAGTATGAGGGACAGGGGAAACGAGCAGTACTTC.

The chain uses TRBV9 and TRBJ2-7; TRBD2 aligns across 11 bases. Trimming removed 0 bases from V and 2 bases from J; junction bases left unmatched: 1. This CDR3 has 15 residues. Germline CDR1 is SGDLS and CDR2 is YYNGEE. Here the CDR3 reads CASSVATSGAYEQYF. The CDR3 DNA sequence: TGTGCCAGCAGCGTAGCGACTAGCGGGGCCTACGAGCAGTACTTC.

The rearrangement uses TRBV5-1 and TRBJ2-2, with 7 bases aligning to TRBD1. CDR1 SGHRS and CDR2 YFSETQ come from the germline V gene. J was trimmed by 0 bases and V by 3 bases; bases with no gene match: 5. This CDR3 spans 16 amino acids. DNA for the CDR3: TGCGCCAGCAGCTCGCAAGGGGGCCCGAACACCGGGGAGCTGTTTTTT. Its translation is CASSSQGGPNTGELFF.